This TCR beta chain is from a study of liver allograft versus peripheral blood T cells. Across the whole study: Recipients' peripheral blood supplied the T cell receptor repertoires against which those in transplanted livers were compared.

Trimming at V came to 8 bases and at J to 7 bases, leaving 8 bases not matched to a gene. The CDR3 sequence is 14 residues long. The V gene's germline CDR1 is ENHRY and CDR2 SYGVKD. TCRdb called the reads again in MiXCR, with one record for every CDR3 protein. The sample has about 9,200 distinct CDR3 sequences, about 19% seen once; the top ten hold 1.7%. For this clonotype: A much more abundant neighbour one base away suggests this may be a read error.

This TCR was recovered from a human patient who had a liver transplant. Some T cells may be transferred from the graft donor. V gene TRBV10-3 combines with J gene TRBJ1-4; the match to TRBD1 covers 9 bases. The CDR3 sequence: CAIGPGTGSEKLFF. In DNA form, the CDR3 reads TGTGCCATCGGTCCCGGGACAGGGTCTGAAAAACTGTTTTTT.